One and the same sample provided the 28 T cell receptor beta chains below, sequenced in a study of beta chain features in type 1 diabetes. Expressed TCRB transcripts were sequenced after all isolated RNA was converted to cDNA. This table comes from immunoSEQ multiplex PCR, and its TCRdb copy is limited to in-frame clones, with some not included. The data contain over 700,000 clones, 15% to 20% of them singletons. The sequencing sample was made of naive CD4+ T cells from blood. The origin of the receptors is a woman under 30 in good health.

Only a few counts were recorded for this clone. This chain uses TRBV7-2 with TRBJ2-7; no reliable D call. This CDR3 region has 12 residues. Trimming removed 1 base from V and 9 bases from J, with 10 bases in between. The germline V gene encodes CDR1 SGHTA and CDR2 FQGNSA. The CDR3 DNA follows: TGTGCCAGCAGCTTAGGGTCCCTCCGGCAGTACTTC. Translation gives CASSLGSLRQYF.

This clone was observed a few times. The chain uses TRBV9 and TRBJ2-5, with D unresolved. The CDR3 sequence is 13 residues long. V shed 2 bases and J shed 5 bases, with 10 bases lying between them. Germline V gene sequence: CDR1 SGDLS, CDR2 YYNGEE. The CDR3 bases are TGTGCCAGCAGCGTTGGGCAAACCGAGACCCAGTACTTC. Its protein is CASSVGQTETQYF. Together with reference TRBV9 and TRBJ2-5, the CDR3 gives the full variable domain: DSGVTQTPKHLITATGQRVTLRCSPRSGDLSVYWYQQSLDQGLQFLIQYYNGEERAKGNILERFSAQQFPDLHSELNLSSLELGDSALYFCASSVGQTETQYFGPGTRLLVL.

The chain has TRBV13 and TRBJ2-1; 7 nucleotides agree with TRBD2. Germline V gives CDR1 PRHDT, CDR2 FYEKMQ (reference sequence). CDR3 length: 19 residues. V shed 4 bases, J shed 7 bases, and the junction held 22 bases outside the gene matches. The chain's CDR3 is CASSSLGRLAARFSNEQFF. The DNA of the CDR3 is TGTGCCAGCAGCTCCCTCGGGAGGCTAGCGGCCCGGTTTTCGAATGAGCAGTTCTTC.

In its sample, this clone was seen a few times. The DNA for the CDR3 is TGTGCCAGCAGCTCCCAAGGAGGGCAGAATGAGCAGTTCTTC. Translating gives CASSSQGGQNEQFF. The genes are TRBV7-2 and TRBJ2-1, with a possible D match to TRBD2 (6 bases). The CDR3 covers 14 residues. Deletions cut 4 bases from V and 7 bases from J, with 14 bases between. Germline V gene data show CDR1 as SGHTA and CDR2 as FQGNSA.

This clone was counted only a few times. The genes are TRBV4-2 and TRBJ1-2, with D perhaps TRBD1 (6 bases). The V end was cut by 1 base, the J end by 4 bases, with 19 bases between. The CDR3 is made up of 17 amino acids. Looked up from germline, CDR1 is LGHNA and CDR2 is YNFKEQ. This CDR3 reads CASSQAWASGEGYGYTF. The CDR3, as DNA: TGTGCCAGCAGCCAAGCTTGGGCTTCAGGGGAAGGCTATGGCTACACCTTC.

This clone was observed a handful of times. The chain combines TRBV10-3 with TRBJ2-1; 8 bases map to TRBD2. From germline, CDR1 is ENHRY and CDR2 SYGVKD. The CDR3 has 14 amino acids. V shed 3 bases and J 8 bases; nucleotides not matched to a gene: 6. The CDR3 bases are TGTGCCATCAGTGACAGCGGGAGTCGTGATGAGCAGTTCTTC. Encoded protein: CAISDSGSRDEQFF.

This clone has just a few counts. The V call is TRBV7-2, the J call TRBJ1-4; 9 nucleotides line up with TRBD1. Trimming at V came to 6 bases and at J to 10 bases, leaving 9 bases not matched to a gene. Germline V gene sequence: CDR1 SGHTA, CDR2 FQGNSA. This CDR3 is 14 amino acids long. CDR3 sequence (DNA): TGTGCCAGCAGTACCGGGACAGGGTCGGTAAAACTGTTTTTT. Its protein is CASSTGTGSVKLFF.

Only a few counts were recorded for this clone. This chain links TRBV25-1 with TRBJ2-5; 12 bases are a match to TRBD2. The end of the DNA fits TRBJ2-7 better, so the J call may be wrong. Germline V gene lookup returns CDR1 MGHDK and CDR2 SYGVNS. The CDR3 is 16 residues long. CDR3 amino acids: CASSEAGLAGRYEQYF. The CDR3 region has the DNA TGTGCCAGCAGTGAAGCCGGACTAGCGGGAAGGTACGAGCAGTACTTC.

The CDR3 nucleotides read TGTGCCAGCAGCATAGAGGGACAGCGACGGGACATTCAGTACTTC. This sequence encodes CASSIEGQRRDIQYF. V and J are TRBV7-2 and TRBJ2-4; 7 bases align to TRBD1. The V and J ends lost 5 bases and 8 bases, in that order; junction bases with no gene match: 12. Germline CDR1 is SGHTA and CDR2 is FQGNSA. The CDR3 loop spans 15 amino acids.

The chain couples TRBV9 to TRBJ2-5, with D possibly being TRBD1 or TRBD2 (5 bases each). V was trimmed by 2 bases and J by 5 bases, leaving 16 bases between them. The CDR3 has 15 residues. The V gene's germline CDR1 is SGDLS and CDR2 YYNGEE. CDR3 coding DNA: TGTGCCAGCAGCGTCGCTGGGACCCGGGGTGAGACCCAGTACTTC. Translated, it gives CASSVAGTRGETQYF.

CDR3 DNA sequence: TGTGCCAGCAGCTCCGCAGGGATTGTCGCAGATACGCAGTATTTT. It translates to CASSSAGIVADTQYF. The rearrangement links TRBV7-2 to TRBJ2-3; D is possibly TRBD1 (5 bases). The CDR3 runs 15 residues. Trimming left V 4 bases short and J 4 bases short, with 15 bases between. Germline V gene sequence: CDR1 SGHTA, CDR2 FQGNSA. Variable domain in full (rest from reference TRBV7-2 and TRBJ2-3): GAGVSQSPSNKVTEKGKDVELRCDPISGHTALYWYRQSLGQGLEFLIYFQGNSAPDKSGLPSDRFSAERTGGSVSTLTIQRTQQEDSAVYLCASSSAGIVADTQYFGPGTRLTVL.

This clone appeared a few times. This chain joins TRBV11-2 and TRBJ2-5; perhaps TRBD2 as D (6 bases). The CDR3 spans 14 residues. V was pared by 5 bases and J by 6 bases, with 16 bases between. Germline CDR1 is SGHAT and CDR2 is FQNNGV. In nucleotides, the CDR3 is TGTGCCAGCAGCCGCGGGGACGGACCCAAGACCCAGTACTTC. Its protein is CASSRGDGPKTQYF.

The sample holds a few counts of this clone. The chain carries TRBV21-1 and TRBJ2-1; TRBD2 is the table's D call and was not checked against the DNA. TRBV21-1 constitutes a pseudogene. The CDR3 totals 19 residues. The CDR3 DNA reads TGTGCCAGCAGCCTCCGCCCTCCTTTCGCGGGAGTTCCCTACAATGAGCAGTTCTTC. Protein product: CASSLRPPFAGVPYNEQFF.

The V call is TRBV11-1, the J call TRBJ2-3; 8 positions match TRBD2. V shed 2 bases, J shed 8 bases, and the junction held 6 bases outside the gene matches. This CDR3 is 14 amino acids long. Germline assignment: CDR1 SGHAT and CDR2 FQDESV (reference sequence). The CDR3 bases are TGTGCCAGCAGCTTACAAACTAGCGGACGTACGCAGTATTTT. This translates into CASSLQTSGRTQYF.

A few counts support this clone. The chain couples TRBV29-1 to TRBJ2-7; TRBD1 matches 8 bases. V gave up 4 bases and J gave up 0 bases; unmatched junction bases: 5. The CDR3 runs 14 residues. The germline CDR1 and CDR2 sequences are SQVTM and ANQGSEA. In nucleotides, the CDR3 is TGCAGCGTTGCTCGGACAGGGAACTCCTACGAGCAGTACTTC. The encoded protein is CSVARTGNSYEQYF.

The chain carries TRBV5-1 and TRBJ2-1; 7 bases map to TRBD2. Per the germline V gene, CDR1 is SGHRS and CDR2 is YFSETQ. CDR3 length: 15 amino acids. J lost 4 bases, V lost 0 bases, and 4 bases had no gene match. This chain's CDR3 is CASSLASSGYNEQFF. The DNA for the CDR3 is TGCGCCAGCAGCTTGGCGTCTAGCGGATACAATGAGCAGTTCTTC.

The V call is TRBV7-2, the J call TRBJ2-1; 9 bases agree with TRBD2. From germline, CDR1 is SGHTA and CDR2 FQGNSA. This CDR3 spans 17 amino acids. V lost 1 base and J lost 4; bases outside the gene matches: 8. The CDR3 nucleotides are TGTGCCAGCAGCTTAGTTCCGGCTAGCGGGATATACAATGAGCAGTTCTTC. Translating it yields CASSLVPASGIYNEQFF.

The gene calls are TRBV5-1 and TRBJ1-1; maybe TRBD1 (5 bases). V lost 0 bases to trimming and J lost 7 bases, with 16 bases between them. The CDR3 is 15 residues long. Germline-derived CDR1 and CDR2 are SGHRS and YFSETQ. As DNA, the CDR3 is TGCGCCAGCAGCTTGGTGCGCCGGGGCTTAGGTGAAGCTTTCTTT. Encoded protein: CASSLVRRGLGEAFF.

CDR3 region: CASSMGTGNTEAFF. In DNA form, the CDR3 reads TGTGCCAGTAGTATGGGGACGGGGAACACTGAAGCTTTCTTT. The chain uses TRBV19 and TRBJ1-1; tentatively, D is TRBD1 (5 bases). V was shortened by 3 bases and J by 1 base, with 9 bases between the two germline ends. This CDR3 has 14 residues. Germline CDR1 is LNHDA and CDR2 is SQIVND (reference sequence).

This chain connects TRBV14 to TRBJ2-1; no clear D. Germline CDR1 reads SGHDN; CDR2 reads FVKESK. V was trimmed by 4 bases and J by 0 bases, leaving 4 bases between them. The CDR3 spans 13 residues. CDR3 in amino acids: CASSRSSYNEQFF. CDR3 coding DNA: TGTGCCAGCAGCCGCAGCTCCTACAATGAGCAGTTCTTC. The variable domain in full, with the rest retrieved from reference TRBV14 and TRBJ2-1, is EAGVTQFPSHSVIEKGQTVTLRCDPISGHDNLYWYRRVMGKEIKFLLHFVKESKQDESGMPNNRFLAERTGGTYSTLKVQPAELEDSGVYFCASSRSSYNEQFFGPGTRLTVL.

The V and J genes are TRBV15 and TRBJ2-5; D not resolved. The better agreement between TRBJ2-7 and the DNA end casts doubt on the J call. In germline, CDR1 is LNHNV, CDR2 YYDKDF (reference sequence). The CDR3 spans 15 residues. CDR3 amino acids: CATSRDVDPLYEQYF. The CDR3 nucleotides are TGTGCCACCAGCAGAGATGTGGACCCATTATACGAGCAGTACTTC.

This clone was recorded only once. The V and J genes are TRBV28 and TRBJ2-7, with a possible D match to TRBD2 (5 bases). The length of the CDR3 is 15 residues. The V end was cut by 3 bases, the J end by 6 bases, with 18 bases between. Germline V CDR1 and CDR2: MDHEN, SYDVKM. Here the CDR3 reads CASSFAEDLSGEQYF. CDR3 bases: TGTGCCAGCAGTTTTGCGGAGGATCTATCTGGCGAGCAGTACTTC.

This clone was detected only a few times. This sequence joins TRBV5-4 and TRBJ2-7; no reliable D call. Germline V gives CDR1 SGHNT, CDR2 YYREEE (reference sequence). V was cut by 3 bases and J by 2 bases, with 9 bases left in between. This CDR3 has 13 residues. CDR3 nucleotides: TGTGCCAGCAGCTCGCCTGGGACCTACGAGCAGTACTTC. The encoded protein is CASSSPGTYEQYF.

In its sample, this clone was seen once. The rearrangement uses TRBV6-5 and TRBJ2-3; D remains ambiguous. CDR3 length: 14 residues. Trimming pared 6 bases from V and 5 bases from J, leaving 15 bases between. The germline V gene has CDR1 MNHEY and CDR2 SVGAGI. CDR3 sequence reads: CASSRAPSGDTQYF. The CDR3 nucleotides read TGTGCCAGCAGCCGTGCCCCCTCGGGAGATACGCAGTATTTT.

In its sample, this clone was seen a few times. The V and J genes are TRBV9 and TRBJ2-1; TRBD1 matches 9 bases. Germline CDR1 and CDR2: SGDLS and YYNGEE. The junction had 11 bases not matched to a gene; V was cut back by 3 bases and J by 10 bases. CDR3 length equals 15 residues. The CDR3 region is CASSERGTGSREQFF. Here the CDR3 DNA reads TGTGCCAGCAGCGAGAGGGGGACAGGGTCTCGGGAGCAGTTCTTC.

J is TRBJ2-5 and V is TRBV7-3; the D is unclear. The J call is uncertain, as TRBJ2-7 better fits the DNA end. The CDR3 has 15 amino acids. In germline, CDR1 is SGHTA, CDR2 FQGTGA. The CDR3 region has the DNA TGTGCCAGCAGCTCTAAGCCTACATTGGCCTACGAGCAGTACTTC. This encodes CASSSKPTLAYEQYF.

This sequence joins TRBV5-1 and TRBJ2-6; D is undetermined. The CDR3 length is 15 residues. The germline CDR1 and CDR2 sequences are SGHRS and YFSETQ. The ends were cut back, 2 bases at V and 4 bases at J, with 10 bases in the middle. The CDR3 reads CASSLRVSGANVLTF. In nucleotides, the CDR3 is TGCGCCAGCAGCTTAAGGGTTTCCGGGGCCAACGTCCTGACTTTC.

CDR3 region: CASSHAFSGRAYNEQFF. CDR3 in DNA: TGCGCCAGCAGCCATGCCTTCAGCGGGAGGGCCTACAATGAGCAGTTCTTC. The chain has TRBV4-3 and TRBJ2-1; 10 bases fit TRBD2. This CDR3 spans 17 amino acids. Per germline, CDR1 LGHNA and CDR2 YSLEER. V lost 3 bases to trimming and J lost 2 bases; unmatched junction nucleotides: 7.